Sequencing of this T cell receptor (beta chain) was carried out in a study of blood T cells in healthy people across ages. Next came a second PCR, run for roughly 6 to 11 cycles, which used a sample-barcoded 5' primer along with a J-beta primer mix. Unique molecular identifiers of 12 random nucleotides labeled each cDNA. TCRdb processed the 5' RACE reads anew with MiXCR; each CDR3 protein has one entry. The table has over a million distinct CDR3 sequences, about 42% seen once. Overall study results and limits: It was found that TCR beta diversity correlated strongly with the percentage of naive T cells. Donors of long life had a larger count of naive CD4+ cells and greater diversity than aged donors. CMV status of donors was not determined, possibly confounding expanded clonotype changes.

Trimming removed 5 bases from V and 5 bases from J; junction bases left unmatched: 6. The CDR3 extends over 13 amino acids. In its sample, this clonotype was seen a few times. Its antigen is unidentified. This sequence joins TRBV12-3 or TRBV12-4 and TRBJ2-7, with 7 bases aligning to TRBD2. The specimen was blood. This clonotype was obtained from a woman younger than 35 in good health. Here the CDR3 reads CASSRRGYHEQYF. As DNA, the CDR3 is TGTGCCAGCAGTCGGCGGGGGTACCACGAGCAGTACTTC.